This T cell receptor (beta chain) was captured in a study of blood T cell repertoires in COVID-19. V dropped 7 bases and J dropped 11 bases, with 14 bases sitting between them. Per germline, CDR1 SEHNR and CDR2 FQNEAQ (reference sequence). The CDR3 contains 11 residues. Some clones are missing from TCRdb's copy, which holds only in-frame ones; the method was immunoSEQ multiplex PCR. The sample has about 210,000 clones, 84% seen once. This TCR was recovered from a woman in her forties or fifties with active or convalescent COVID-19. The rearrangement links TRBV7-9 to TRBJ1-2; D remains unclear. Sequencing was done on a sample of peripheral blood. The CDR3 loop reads CASTREGGYTF. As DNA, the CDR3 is TGTGCCAGCACCCGAGAGGGAGGTTACACCTTC.